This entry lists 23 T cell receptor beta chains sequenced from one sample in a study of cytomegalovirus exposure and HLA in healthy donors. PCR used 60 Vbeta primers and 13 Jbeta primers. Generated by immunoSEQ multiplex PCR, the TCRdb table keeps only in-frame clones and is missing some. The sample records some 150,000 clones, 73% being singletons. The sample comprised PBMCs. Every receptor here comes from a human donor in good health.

This CDR3 reads CASSSGGPDTQYF. CDR3 sequence (DNA): TGTGCCAGTAGTAGCGGGGGCCCAGATACGCAGTATTTT. The chain recombines TRBV19 with TRBJ2-3; D possibly corresponds to TRBD2 (7 bases). The CDR3 length is 13 residues. From germline, CDR1 is LNHDA and CDR2 SQIVND (reference sequence). V was pared by 4 bases and J by 4 bases, with 9 bases between.

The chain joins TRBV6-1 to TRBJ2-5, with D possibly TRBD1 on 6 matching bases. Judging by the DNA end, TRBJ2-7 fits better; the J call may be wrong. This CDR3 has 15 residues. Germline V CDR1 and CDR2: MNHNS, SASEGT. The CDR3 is CASSEDDQGSYEQYF. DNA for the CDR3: TGTGCCAGCAGTGAAGATGACCAGGGGTCCTACGAGCAGTACTTC.

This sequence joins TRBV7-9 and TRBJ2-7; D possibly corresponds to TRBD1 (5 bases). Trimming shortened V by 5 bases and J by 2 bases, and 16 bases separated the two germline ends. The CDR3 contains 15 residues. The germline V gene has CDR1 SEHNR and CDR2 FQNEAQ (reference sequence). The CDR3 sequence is CASSPRTRNTYEQYF. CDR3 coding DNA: TGTGCCAGCAGCCCAAGGACACGAAACACCTACGAGCAGTACTTC.

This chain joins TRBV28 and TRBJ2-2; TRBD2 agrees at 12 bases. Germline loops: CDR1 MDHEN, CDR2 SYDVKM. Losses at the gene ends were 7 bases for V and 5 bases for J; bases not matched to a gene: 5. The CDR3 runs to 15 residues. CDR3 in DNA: TGTGCCAGCAAATCTAGCGGGGGGGAAACCGGGGAGCTGTTTTTT. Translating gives CASKSSGGETGELFF.

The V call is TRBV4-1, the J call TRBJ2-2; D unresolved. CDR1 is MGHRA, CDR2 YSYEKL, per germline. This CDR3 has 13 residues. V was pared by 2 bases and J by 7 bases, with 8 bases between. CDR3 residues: CASSQTSFGELFF. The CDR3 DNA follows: TGCGCCAGCAGCCAAACTTCATTCGGGGAGCTGTTTTTT.

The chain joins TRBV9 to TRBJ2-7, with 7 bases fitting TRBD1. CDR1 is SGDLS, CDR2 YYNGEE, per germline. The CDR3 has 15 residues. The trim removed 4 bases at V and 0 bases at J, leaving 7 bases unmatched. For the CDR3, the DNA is TGTGCCAGCAGCCCCAGGACAGGCGTCTCCTACGAGCAGTACTTC. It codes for CASSPRTGVSYEQYF.

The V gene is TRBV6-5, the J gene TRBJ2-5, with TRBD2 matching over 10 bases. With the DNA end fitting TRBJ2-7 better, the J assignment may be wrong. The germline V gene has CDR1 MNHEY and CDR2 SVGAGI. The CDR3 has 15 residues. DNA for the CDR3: TGTGCCAGCACAACCCTTACTAGCGGGAAGCACGAGCAGTACTTC. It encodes CASTTLTSGKHEQYF.

CDR3 amino acids: CASSLVAGETEAFF. The CDR3 bases are TGTGCCAGCAGCTTGGTGGCAGGGGAGACTGAAGCTTTCTTT. This chain uses TRBV13 with TRBJ1-1, with D maybe TRBD1 (6 bases). CDR1 PRHDT and CDR2 FYEKMQ come from the germline V gene (reference sequence). The CDR3 loop spans 14 amino acids. V gave up 3 bases and J gave up 5 bases, with 13 bases separating them.

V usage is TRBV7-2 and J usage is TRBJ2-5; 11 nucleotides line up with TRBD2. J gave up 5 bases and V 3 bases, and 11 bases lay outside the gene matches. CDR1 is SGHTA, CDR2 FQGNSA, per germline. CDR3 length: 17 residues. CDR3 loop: CASSLRTSGYTGETQYF. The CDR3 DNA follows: TGTGCCAGCAGCTTGAGGACTAGCGGGTATACCGGGGAGACCCAGTACTTC.

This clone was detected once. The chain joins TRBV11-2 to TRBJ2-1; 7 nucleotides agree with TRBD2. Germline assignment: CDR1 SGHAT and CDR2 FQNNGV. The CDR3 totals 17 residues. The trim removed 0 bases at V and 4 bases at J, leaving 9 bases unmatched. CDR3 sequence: CASSLDRSAGYYNEQFF. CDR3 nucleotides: TGTGCCAGCAGCTTAGATAGGTCAGCGGGATATTACAATGAGCAGTTCTTC.

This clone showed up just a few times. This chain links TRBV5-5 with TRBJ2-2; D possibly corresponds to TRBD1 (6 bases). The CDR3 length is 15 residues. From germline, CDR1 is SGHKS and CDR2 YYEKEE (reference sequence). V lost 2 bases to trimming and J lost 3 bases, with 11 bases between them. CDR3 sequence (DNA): TGTGCCAGCAGCTTCGGCCAGGGGTACACCGGGGAGCTGTTTTTT. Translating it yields CASSFGQGYTGELFF.

CDR3: CASSYSAGAIQETQYF. In nucleotides, the CDR3 is TGTGCCAGCAGTTACTCAGCGGGGGCCATCCAAGAGACCCAGTACTTC. The chain recombines TRBV6-5 with TRBJ2-5, with TRBD2 identical over 8 bases. V lost 0 bases to trimming and J lost 1 base; unmatched junction nucleotides: 4. Germline V lookup: CDR1 MNHEY, CDR2 SVGAGI. The CDR3 sequence is 16 residues long.

The CDR3 reads CASSSSSVKIYEQYF. The DNA for the CDR3 is TGTGCCAGCAGCTCCTCTAGCGTTAAGATCTACGAGCAGTACTTC. V and J are TRBV27 and TRBJ2-7; tentative D call: TRBD2 (6 bases). V was shortened by 6 bases and J by 3 bases, with 18 bases between the two germline ends. CDR3 length: 15 residues. CDR1 is MNHEY, CDR2 SMNVEV, per germline (reference sequence).

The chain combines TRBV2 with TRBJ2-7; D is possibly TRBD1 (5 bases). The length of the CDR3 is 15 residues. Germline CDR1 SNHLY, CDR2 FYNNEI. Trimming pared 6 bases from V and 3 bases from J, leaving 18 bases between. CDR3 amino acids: CASRRMVTGSYEQYF. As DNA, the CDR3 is TGTGCCAGCAGACGAATGGTAACAGGAAGCTACGAGCAGTACTTC.

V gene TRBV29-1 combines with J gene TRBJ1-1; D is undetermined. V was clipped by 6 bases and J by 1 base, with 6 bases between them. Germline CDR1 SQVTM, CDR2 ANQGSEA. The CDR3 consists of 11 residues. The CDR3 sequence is CSVPGNTEAFF. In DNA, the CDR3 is TGCAGCGTCCCAGGGAACACTGAAGCTTTCTTT.

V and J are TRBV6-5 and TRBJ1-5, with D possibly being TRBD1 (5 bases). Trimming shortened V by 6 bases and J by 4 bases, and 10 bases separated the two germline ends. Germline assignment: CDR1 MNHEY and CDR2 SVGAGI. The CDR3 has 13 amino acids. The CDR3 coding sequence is TGTGCCAGCAGCCGCGACAGAAATCAGCCCCAGCATTTT. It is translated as CASSRDRNQPQHF.

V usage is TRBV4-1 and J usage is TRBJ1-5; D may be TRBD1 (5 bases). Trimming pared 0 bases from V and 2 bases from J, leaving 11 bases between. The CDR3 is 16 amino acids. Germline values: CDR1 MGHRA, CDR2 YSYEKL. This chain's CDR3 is CASSQDPGRGNQPQHF. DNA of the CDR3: TGCGCCAGCAGCCAAGATCCAGGGCGCGGCAATCAGCCCCAGCATTTT.

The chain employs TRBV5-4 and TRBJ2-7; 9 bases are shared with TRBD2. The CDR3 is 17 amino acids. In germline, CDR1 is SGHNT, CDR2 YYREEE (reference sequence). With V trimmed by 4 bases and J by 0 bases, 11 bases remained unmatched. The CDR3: CASSPPRSSGSSYEQYF. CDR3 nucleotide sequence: TGTGCCAGCAGCCCCCCCCGAAGTAGCGGGAGCTCCTACGAGCAGTACTTC.

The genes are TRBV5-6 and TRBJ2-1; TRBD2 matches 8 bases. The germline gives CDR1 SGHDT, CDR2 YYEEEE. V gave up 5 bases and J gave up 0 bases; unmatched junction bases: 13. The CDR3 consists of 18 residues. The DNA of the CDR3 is TGTGCCAGCAGAGGGGGGCGGGGGGCCTGGAGCTCCTACAATGAGCAGTTCTTC. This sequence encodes CASRGGRGAWSSYNEQFF. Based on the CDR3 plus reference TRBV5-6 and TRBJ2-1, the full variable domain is DAGVTQSPTHLIKTRGQQVTLRCSPKSGHDTVSWYQQALGQGPQFIFQYYEEEERQRGNFPDRFSGHQFPNYSSELNVNALLLGDSALYLCASRGGRGAWSSYNEQFFGPGTRLTVL.

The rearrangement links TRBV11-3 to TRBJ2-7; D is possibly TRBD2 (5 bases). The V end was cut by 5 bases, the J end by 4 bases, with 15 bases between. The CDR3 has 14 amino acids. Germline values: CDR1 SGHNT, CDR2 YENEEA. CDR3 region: CASSPRGGRYEQYF. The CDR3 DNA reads TGTGCCAGCAGCCCACGGGGTGGACGGTACGAGCAGTACTTC.

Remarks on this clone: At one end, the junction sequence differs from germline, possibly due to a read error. The CDR3 DNA reads TGTGCCGGGAGGCGGGAGGGCCCCGTGGTCTCCTTC. It yields the protein CAGRREGPVVSF. V is TRBV30 and J is TRBJ2-7; 9 bases are shared with TRBD2. Germline-derived CDR1 and CDR2 are GTSNPN and SVGIG (reference sequence). The CDR3 covers 12 residues.

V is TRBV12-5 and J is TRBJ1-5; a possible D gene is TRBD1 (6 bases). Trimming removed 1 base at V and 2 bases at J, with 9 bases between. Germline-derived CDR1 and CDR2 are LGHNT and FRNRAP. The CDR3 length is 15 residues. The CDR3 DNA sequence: TGTGCTAGTGGTTTGGCGGGGGGCGGCAATCAGCCCCAGCATTTT. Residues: CASGLAGGGNQPQHF.

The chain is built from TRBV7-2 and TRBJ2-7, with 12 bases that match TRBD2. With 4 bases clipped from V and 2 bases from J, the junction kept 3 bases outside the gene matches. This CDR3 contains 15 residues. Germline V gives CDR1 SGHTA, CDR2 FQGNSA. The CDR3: CASSYRTSGAYEQYF. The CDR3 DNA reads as TGTGCCAGCAGCTATAGGACTAGCGGGGCCTACGAGCAGTACTTC.